The source of this T cell receptor beta chain is a study of T cell responses to AZD1222 COVID-19 vaccine. Worth noting for this clone: The antigen is undetermined.

Overall study results and limits: Spike-specific TCR breadth and depth both grew after two AZD1222 doses.

Germline V CDR1 and CDR2: LGHNA, YSLEER. The CDR3 extends over 13 amino acids. V lost 1 base, J lost 8 bases, and 9 bases lay in between. Produced via immunoSEQ multiplex PCR; TCRdb's table is partial and in-frame only. The sample records more than 100,000 clones, roughly 91% being singletons. The sequence came from an adult in good health. The sample here was peripheral blood, taken on day 0 of AZD1222 vaccination. The chain uses TRBV4-3 and TRBJ2-1, with D maybe TRBD2 (5 bases). The CDR3 is CASSQVIGDEQFF. Here the CDR3 DNA reads TGCGCCAGCAGCCAAGTTATCGGGGATGAGCAGTTCTTC.